This TCR beta chain was found in a study of T-cell reconstitution after alpha-beta-depleted transplantation in children. During its preparation, the TCRbeta library received unique molecular identifiers. TCRdb used MiXCR to reprocess the PCR reads, holding one entry per CDR3 protein. This table has some 200,000 distinct CDR3 sequences, about 14% appearing once. This clonotype was seen many times. Germline loops: CDR1 SGHTA, CDR2 FQGNSA. The length of the CDR3 is 14 residues. Between the trimmed V and J ends, which lost 1 base and 1 base, there was a span of 4 bases. The receptor's source is a human donor who donated a stem cell graft to a child with acute lymphoblastic leukemia. J is TRBJ2-2 and V is TRBV7-2; D not resolved. The specimen comprised PBMCs from the stem cell graft donor, sampled from the stem cell graft. The CDR3 DNA reads TGTGCCAGCAGCTTAGGCCAGAACACCGGGGAGCTGTTTTTT. It codes for CASSLGQNTGELFF.